This is a list of T cell receptor beta chains from one sample in a study of shared clonotypes between healthy human individuals. Sequencing was performed with immunoSEQ multiplex PCR; in TCRdb, only in-frame clones are kept and a portion is missing. The sample shows just over 2,000,000 clones, 90% to 95% of them seen only once. Sequenced material: naive CD4+ T cells sorted from blood. These TCRs come from a man aged 18 to 35 in good health. CDR3s include the opening cysteine and the closing phenylalanine or tryptophan. A D gene is named only where the DNA matches it firmly. Clone size is shown for a subset of rows, as once, few, many or a class of expanded clone.

d_call: TRBD1; v_call: TRBV18; clone_size: .; j_call: TRBJ1-1; cdr3_nt: TGTGCCAGCTCACCTCAGGGGGGCACTGAAGCTTTCTTT; cdr3_aa: CASSPQGGTEAFF
d_call: .; v_call: TRBV5-1; clone_size: .; j_call: TRBJ2-5; cdr3_nt: TGCGCCAGCAGCACCATGGAGGCTGTGACCCAGTACTTC; cdr3_aa: CASSTMEAVTQYF
d_call: .; v_call: TRBV19; clone_size: .; j_call: TRBJ1-5; cdr3_nt: TGTGCCAGTAGTCCGACCGATAGCAATCAGCCCCAGCATTTT; cdr3_aa: CASSPTDSNQPQHF
d_call: .; v_call: TRBV29-1; clone_size: .; j_call: TRBJ2-7; cdr3_nt: TGCAGCGTTGCGGTGTATACCTACGAGCAGTACTTC; cdr3_aa: CSVAVYTYEQYF
d_call: .; v_call: TRBV5-1; clone_size: once; j_call: TRBJ1-6; cdr3_nt: TGCGCCAGCAGCTTGGGACAGGACAATTCACCCCTCCACTTT; cdr3_aa: CASSLGQDNSPLHF
d_call: .; v_call: TRBV10-3; clone_size: .; j_call: TRBJ2-3; cdr3_nt: TGTGCCATCAGTCCGGGGGGCACAGATACGCAGTATTTT; cdr3_aa: CAISPGGTDTQYF
d_call: TRBD1; v_call: TRBV6-1; clone_size: .; j_call: TRBJ2-7; cdr3_nt: TGTGCCAGCAGGATTGGACAGGGGGCGAACGAGCAGTACTTC; cdr3_aa: CASRIGQGANEQYF
d_call: .; v_call: TRBV14; clone_size: .; j_call: TRBJ1-2; cdr3_nt: TGTGCCAGCAGCCAAGTCGCCGGGGGGATCTATGGCTACACCTTC; cdr3_aa: CASSQVAGGIYGYTF
d_call: TRBD1; v_call: TRBV7-3; clone_size: .; j_call: TRBJ1-1; cdr3_nt: TGTGCCAGCAGCCTACAGGGGGCCGCTGAAGCTTTCTTT; cdr3_aa: CASSLQGAAEAFF
d_call: TRBD2; v_call: TRBV5-4; clone_size: .; j_call: TRBJ2-3; cdr3_nt: TGTGCCAGCAGGCGGGGGGGACTAGCGGGATCAGATACGCAGTATTTT; cdr3_aa: CASRRGGLAGSDTQYF
d_call: TRBD1; v_call: TRBV9; clone_size: .; j_call: TRBJ1-2; cdr3_nt: TGTGCCAGCAGCGTCGACAGGGGACAAGGCTACACCTTC; cdr3_aa: CASSVDRGQGYTF
d_call: TRBD1; v_call: TRBV9; clone_size: .; j_call: TRBJ1-2; cdr3_nt: TGTGCCAGCAGCGTACCGGGACAGGGGGCCGGGGGCTACACCTTC; cdr3_aa: CASSVPGQGAGGYTF
d_call: .; v_call: TRBV6-5; clone_size: .; j_call: TRBJ1-4; cdr3_nt: TGTGCCAGCAGTCGGGGTGTAGCTAATGAAAAACTGTTTTTT; cdr3_aa: CASSRGVANEKLFF
d_call: .; v_call: TRBV6-4; clone_size: .; j_call: TRBJ2-5; cdr3_nt: TGTGCCAGCAGTGACGTCCCGGGTGGGACCCAGTACTTC; cdr3_aa: CASSDVPGGTQYF
d_call: .; v_call: TRBV19; clone_size: .; j_call: TRBJ1-2; cdr3_nt: TGTGCCAGTAGTCGGGACACCATCTATGGCTACACCTTC; cdr3_aa: CASSRDTIYGYTF
d_call: .; v_call: TRBV7-2; clone_size: .; j_call: TRBJ1-1; cdr3_nt: TGTGCCAGCACCGTAGAAGGGACGGCTAAACTCGTGAACACTGAAGCTTTCTTT; cdr3_aa: CASTVEGTAKLVNTEAFF
d_call: .; v_call: TRBV7-2; clone_size: .; j_call: TRBJ2-5; cdr3_nt: TGTGCCAGCAGCTTAGCAGGGCCCCCATTCCAAGAGACCCAGTACTTC; cdr3_aa: CASSLAGPPFQETQYF
d_call: .; v_call: TRBV5-5; clone_size: once; j_call: TRBJ1-6; cdr3_nt: TGTGCCAGCAGCTTGGGATGGGGGCGGCGGAATTCACCCCTCCACTTT; cdr3_aa: CASSLGWGRRNSPLHF
d_call: .; v_call: TRBV6-6; clone_size: .; j_call: TRBJ2-5; cdr3_nt: TGTGCCAGCAGTCCAGACCCGAGGGAGACCCAGTACTTC; cdr3_aa: CASSPDPRETQYF
d_call: .; v_call: TRBV28; clone_size: .; j_call: TRBJ1-5; cdr3_nt: TGTGCCAGCAGTTCGGGGACCCAGCATTTT; cdr3_aa: CASSSGTQHF
d_call: .; v_call: TRBV5-1; clone_size: .; j_call: TRBJ2-5; cdr3_nt: TGCGCCAGCAGCCTTTTGGGGACGGAGACCCAGTACTTC; cdr3_aa: CASSLLGTETQYF
d_call: .; v_call: TRBV30; clone_size: .; j_call: TRBJ2-5; cdr3_nt: TGTGCCTGGAGTGTACCGGGACAGGGTATCCTAGCGGGAGAGCAAGAGACCCAGTACTTC; cdr3_aa: CAWSVPGQGILAGEQETQYF
d_call: .; v_call: TRBV6-5; clone_size: .; j_call: TRBJ2-4; cdr3_nt: TGTGCCAGCAGTTACTCACGGGATCTAGCCAAAAACATTCAGTACTTC; cdr3_aa: CASSYSRDLAKNIQYF
d_call: .; v_call: TRBV6-5; clone_size: .; j_call: TRBJ1-6; cdr3_nt: TGTGCCAGCAGTCAAGGGTACAGTTATAATTCACCCCTCCACTTT; cdr3_aa: CASSQGYSYNSPLHF
d_call: .; v_call: TRBV7-9; clone_size: .; j_call: TRBJ1-2; cdr3_nt: TGTGCCAGCAGCTTAGAAAGGGGCTACACCTTC; cdr3_aa: CASSLERGYTF